These 5 T cell receptor beta chains were sequenced from one sample in a study of cytomegalovirus exposure and HLA in healthy donors. The study ran its PCR with 60 Vbeta and 13 Jbeta primers. Assay used: immunoSEQ multiplex PCR; TCRdb lists only in-frame clones, some missing. This sample has approximately 150,000 clones, with roughly four fifths found just once. The sequenced sample was PBMCs. The receptors were gathered from a woman aged 45-60 years in good health and CMV-seronegative.

The chain has TRBV7-2 and TRBJ1-3, with D possibly matching TRBD1 (6 bases). Germline CDR1 reads SGHTA; CDR2 reads FQGNSA. CDR3 length: 15 amino acids. Trimming shortened V by 5 bases and J by 4 bases, and 15 bases separated the two germline ends. The CDR3: CASSPGTLDGNTIYF. DNA for the CDR3: TGTGCCAGCAGCCCCGGGACATTGGACGGAAACACCATATATTTT. Full variable domain (missing parts from reference TRBV7-2 and TRBJ1-3): GAGVSQSPSNKVTEKGKDVELRCDPISGHTALYWYRQSLGQGLEFLIYFQGNSAPDKSGLPSDRFSAERTGGSVSTLTIQRTQQEDSAVYLCASSPGTLDGNTIYFGEGSWLTVV.

The chain employs TRBV14 and TRBJ2-6; possibly TRBD1 for D (5 bases). The germline V and J ends were trimmed by 0 bases and 5 bases, with 20 bases remaining between them. The CDR3 consists of 19 residues. Germline V CDR1 and CDR2: SGHDN, FVKESK. CDR3 nucleotide sequence: TGTGCCAGCAGCCAAGATACGTTCGGACAAACAACCAGGGCCAACGTCCTGACTTTC. This translates into CASSQDTFGQTTRANVLTF.

This clone came up a few times. This rearrangement joins TRBV6-6 to TRBJ1-2; 11 bases line up with TRBD1. CDR3 length: 12 residues. The ends lost 11 bases at V and 8 bases at J; junction bases unmatched: 7. Germline values: CDR1 MNHNY, CDR2 SVGAGI (reference sequence). CDR3 in amino acids: CAGQDRGRGYTF. The CDR3 DNA is TGTGCCGGTCAGGACAGGGGGCGCGGCTACACCTTC.

J is TRBJ1-3 and V is TRBV5-4; 9 bases are shared with TRBD1. J lost 0 bases, V lost 4 bases, and 8 bases had no gene match. Looked up from germline, CDR1 is SGHNT and CDR2 is YYREEE (reference sequence). The CDR3 totals 17 residues. The DNA for the CDR3 is TGTGCCAGCAGCATCGGGGGACAGGGACGCTCTGGAAACACCATATATTTT. It is translated as CASSIGGQGRSGNTIYF.

The V call is TRBV6-1, the J call TRBJ2-3; tentative D call: TRBD2 (5 bases). V was pared by 6 bases and J by 6 bases, with 16 bases between. The V gene's germline CDR1 is MNHNS and CDR2 SASEGT. The CDR3 is 14 amino acids. The CDR3 DNA reads TGTGCCAGCAGCCTTGATGTGGGAGTCGATACGCAGTATTTT. It is translated as CASSLDVGVDTQYF.